The 18 T cell receptor beta chains reported below all come from one sample, sequenced in a study of blood T cell repertoires in COVID-19. Clones were read by immunoSEQ multiplex PCR, and TCRdb kept only the in-frame ones, dropping some. The sample lists around 93,000 clones, roughly 79% occurring once. Sequencing input: peripheral blood. The receptors come from a woman older than 75 with acute or convalescent COVID-19.

This clone was observed many times. An end of the junction differs from the germline gene, which may be a read error. The J gene is TRBJ2-7, the V gene TRBV7-7, with 7 positions matching TRBD1. The germline V gene encodes CDR1 SSHAT and CDR2 FNYEAQ (reference sequence). This CDR3 region has 12 residues. The CDR3: CASSATGNEQYF. The CDR3, as DNA: TGTGCTAGCAGCGCGACAGGGAACGAGCAGTACTTC. Full variable domain (remainder filled in from reference TRBV7-7 and TRBJ2-7): GAGVSQSPRYKVTKRGQDVTLRCDPISSHATLYWYQQALGQGPEFLTYFNYEAQPDKSGLPSDRFSAERPEGSISTLTIQRTEQRDSAMYRCASSATGNEQYFGPGTRLTVT.

This clone was seen a single time. J is TRBJ2-1 and V is TRBV7-9; 7 positions match TRBD1. The germline CDR1 and CDR2 sequences are SEHNR and FQNEAQ (reference sequence). The V gene end was trimmed by 6 bases and the J gene end by 1 base; junction bases not matched to a gene: 3. This CDR3 comprises 14 residues. CDR3 DNA: TGTGCCAGCAGTTCGACAGGGTCCTACAATGAGCAGTTCTTC. It codes for CASSSTGSYNEQFF.

The CDR3 sequence is CASSPGGSQETQYF. CDR3 DNA: TGTGCCAGCAGTCCTGGGGGCTCTCAAGAGACCCAGTACTTC. The chain carries TRBV11-3 and TRBJ2-5; possibly TRBD1 for D (6 bases). V dropped 6 bases and J dropped 2 bases, with 13 bases sitting between them. Germline CDR1 reads SGHNT; CDR2 reads YENEEA. This CDR3 is built from 14 residues.

The chain links TRBV14 to TRBJ2-2; D unclear. V was trimmed by 1 base and J by 4 bases, leaving 7 bases between them. CDR1 is SGHDN and CDR2 is FVKESK in the germline V gene. This CDR3 is 14 amino acids long. CDR3 in DNA: TGTGCCAGCAGCCAAGGCCAGGTCACCGGGGAGCTGTTTTTT. Protein: CASSQGQVTGELFF.

This chain uses TRBV19 with TRBJ1-6, with D perhaps TRBD1 (6 bases). The V gene's germline CDR1 is LNHDA and CDR2 SQIVND (reference sequence). The CDR3 length is 15 residues. Trimming cost V 5 bases and J 0 bases, with 8 bases left between them. CDR3 protein: CASSGQSSYNSPLHF. The CDR3 bases are TGTGCCAGTAGTGGACAGAGCTCCTATAATTCACCCCTCCACTTT.

V usage is TRBV7-9 and J usage is TRBJ2-1, with TRBD2 matching 10 bases. The CDR3 contains 16 residues. Trimming cost V 1 base and J 6 bases; bases outside gene matches: 6. Germline-derived CDR1 and CDR2 are SEHNR and FQNEAQ (reference sequence). The CDR3 DNA reads as TGTGCCAGCAGCTTAGTTAGCGGGAGGTCTTCCAATGAGCAGTTCTTC. It specifies CASSLVSGRSSNEQFF.

CDR3 nucleotide sequence: TGTGCCACCAGCAGAGATATTAACAGGGAGACCCAGTACTTC. Its translation: CATSRDINRETQYF. V gene TRBV15 combines with J gene TRBJ2-5; tentatively, D is TRBD1 (5 bases). Germline V lookup: CDR1 LNHNV, CDR2 YYDKDF (reference sequence). The CDR3 loop spans 14 amino acids. The V gene lost 0 bases and the J gene lost 5 bases, with 10 bases spanning the gap.

In its sample, this clone was seen a few times. The V and J genes are TRBV9 and TRBJ1-2; 7 bases match TRBD1. V was pared by 6 bases and J by 7 bases, with 9 bases of the junction left unmatched. The CDR3 spans 13 residues. Germline-derived CDR1 and CDR2 are SGDLS and YYNGEE. For the CDR3, the DNA is TGTGCCAGCACCGTCGACAGGGATGGTGGCTACACCTTC. Protein product: CASTVDRDGGYTF. The variable domain in full, with the rest retrieved from reference TRBV9 and TRBJ1-2, is DSGVTQTPKHLITATGQRVTLRCSPRSGDLSVYWYQQSLDQGLQFLIQYYNGEERAKGNILERFSAQQFPDLHSELNLSSLELGDSALYFCASTVDRDGGYTFGSGTRLTVV.

The chain links TRBV28 to TRBJ1-2; TRBD1 aligns across 10 bases. Looked up from germline, CDR1 is MDHEN and CDR2 is SYDVKM. J was trimmed by 2 bases and V by 5 bases; bases with no gene match: 2. The CDR3 length is 14 residues. The CDR3, as DNA: TGTGCCAGCAGTCCGGGACAGGGGAACTATGGCTACACCTTC. Translating it yields CASSPGQGNYGYTF.

V usage is TRBV18 and J usage is TRBJ2-1, with D hard to call. The CDR3 runs 15 residues. Germline V gene lookup returns CDR1 KGHSH and CDR2 LQKENI. V was shortened by 2 bases and J by 5 bases, with 13 bases between the two germline ends. CDR3 sequence reads: CASSPRLSGDNEQFF. In nucleotides, the CDR3 is TGTGCCAGCTCACCAAGGTTGTCGGGTGACAATGAGCAGTTCTTC.

The rearrangement uses TRBV18 and TRBJ2-1; 10 positions match TRBD2. J gave up 5 bases and V 3 bases, and 7 bases lay outside the gene matches. The CDR3 loop spans 16 amino acids. Germline CDR1 reads KGHSH; CDR2 reads LQKENI. CDR3 amino acids: CASSPGAGGRDNEQFF. The CDR3 DNA reads as TGTGCCAGCTCACCGGGAGCGGGGGGGCGAGACAATGAGCAGTTCTTC.

V usage is TRBV5-6 and J usage is TRBJ2-7; D gene unclear. Trimming pared 0 bases from V and 0 bases from J, leaving 7 bases between. CDR3 length: 14 residues. Germline CDR1 is SGHDT and CDR2 is YYEEEE. CDR3 in DNA: TGTGCCAGCAGCTTGGGGGCAGTCTCCTACGAGCAGTACTTC. Translated, it gives CASSLGAVSYEQYF.

The genes are TRBV10-3 and TRBJ2-7, with TRBD1 as a possible D gene (6 bases). Between the trimmed V and J ends, which lost 5 bases and 2 bases, there was a span of 13 bases. Germline CDR1 reads ENHRY; CDR2 reads SYGVKD. The CDR3 loop spans 14 amino acids. The CDR3, as DNA: TGTGCCATCAGTACCCCCGCAGGGGCCTACGAGCAGTACTTC. The encoded protein is CAISTPAGAYEQYF.

The chain uses TRBV29-1 and TRBJ2-3; 9 bases fit TRBD2. V lost 8 bases to trimming and J lost 1 base; unmatched junction nucleotides: 7. Looked up from germline, CDR1 is SQVTM and CDR2 is ANQGSEA. The CDR3 has 14 residues. CDR3 region: CSFIAGVGTDTQYF. In DNA form, the CDR3 reads TGCAGCTTCATAGCGGGAGTGGGCACAGATACGCAGTATTTT.

The J gene is TRBJ2-1, the V gene TRBV6-5, with TRBD2 identical over 11 bases. The germline CDR1 and CDR2 sequences are MNHEY and SVGAGI. Unmatched junction bases numbered 6, after V lost 5 bases and J lost 9 bases. The length of the CDR3 is 14 residues. CDR3 amino acids: CASSRGLAGGEQFF. DNA for the CDR3: TGTGCCAGCAGTAGGGGGCTAGCGGGAGGTGAGCAGTTCTTC.

The chain has TRBV4-3 and TRBJ2-3; possible D gene TRBD2, 7 bases. V was cut by 1 base and J by 3 bases, with 14 bases left in between. Germline assignment: CDR1 LGHNA and CDR2 YSLEER. The CDR3 loop spans 16 amino acids. CDR3 residues: CASSQVSGGRTDTQYF. CDR3 nucleotide sequence: TGCGCCAGCAGCCAAGTTTCGGGGGGCCGGACAGATACGCAGTATTTT.

This clone appeared a few times. The chain uses TRBV7-9 and TRBJ2-7; 7 bases line up with TRBD1. V lost 5 bases, J lost 9 bases, and 19 bases stayed unmatched. Per germline, CDR1 SEHNR and CDR2 FQNEAQ (reference sequence). The CDR3 is 16 amino acids. CDR3 region: CASSNDRSAAGGRQYF. In DNA form, the CDR3 reads TGTGCCAGCAGCAACGACAGATCCGCCGCAGGGGGACGGCAGTACTTC.

The gene calls are TRBV19 and TRBJ1-4; TRBD1 matches at 7 bases. V lost 5 bases, J lost 7 bases, and 7 bases stayed unmatched. Per the germline V gene, CDR1 is LNHDA and CDR2 is SQIVND (reference sequence). This CDR3 contains 14 residues. The CDR3 region has the DNA TGTGCCAGTAGTGATCAGGGGGTCGGTGAAAAACTGTTTTTT. Protein product: CASSDQGVGEKLFF.